This T cell receptor beta chain originates from a study of cytomegalovirus exposure and HLA in healthy donors. As to this clone: Its antigen is as yet unknown.

Sampled while nominally healthy, donors likely had unrecorded immune exposures. PCR amplification relied on 60 Vbeta primers (plus 13 Jbeta primers). Data came from immunoSEQ multiplex PCR; TCRdb stores just in-frame clones and leaves some out. This table lists just over 200,000 clones. Study-level findings and limits: Rates of TCR association differed by HLA locus in a later analysis, with DRB1 highest and HLA-C lowest. For most subjects, TCR beta sequences were reported to predict HLA-A and HLA-B alleles with accuracy.

Trimming removed 8 bases from V and 6 bases from J, with 10 bases in between. CDR3 length equals 11 residues. Germline CDR1 is MDHEN and CDR2 is SYDVKM. V usage is TRBV28 and J usage is TRBJ1-1, with D perhaps TRBD1 (5 bases). This sequence originates from a girl aged 2 to 9 in good health and CMV-seropositive. Input material: PBMCs. The CDR3 is CASLGQSEAFF. The CDR3, as DNA: TGTGCCAGCCTCGGACAATCTGAAGCTTTCTTT.